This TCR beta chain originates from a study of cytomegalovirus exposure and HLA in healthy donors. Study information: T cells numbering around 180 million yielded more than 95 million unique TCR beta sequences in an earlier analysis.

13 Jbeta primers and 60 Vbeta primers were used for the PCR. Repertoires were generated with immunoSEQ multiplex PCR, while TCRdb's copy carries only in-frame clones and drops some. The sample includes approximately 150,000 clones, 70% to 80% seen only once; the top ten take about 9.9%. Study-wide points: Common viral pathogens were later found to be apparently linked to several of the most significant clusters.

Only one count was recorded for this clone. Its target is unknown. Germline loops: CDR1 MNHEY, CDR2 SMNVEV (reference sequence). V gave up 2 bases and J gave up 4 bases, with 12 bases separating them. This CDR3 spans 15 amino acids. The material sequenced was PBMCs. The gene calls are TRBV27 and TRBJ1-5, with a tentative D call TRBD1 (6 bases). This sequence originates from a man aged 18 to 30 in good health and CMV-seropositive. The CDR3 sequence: CASSLKAQGNQPQHF. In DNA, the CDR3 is TGTGCCAGCAGTTTAAAGGCGCAGGGGAATCAGCCCCAGCATTTT.